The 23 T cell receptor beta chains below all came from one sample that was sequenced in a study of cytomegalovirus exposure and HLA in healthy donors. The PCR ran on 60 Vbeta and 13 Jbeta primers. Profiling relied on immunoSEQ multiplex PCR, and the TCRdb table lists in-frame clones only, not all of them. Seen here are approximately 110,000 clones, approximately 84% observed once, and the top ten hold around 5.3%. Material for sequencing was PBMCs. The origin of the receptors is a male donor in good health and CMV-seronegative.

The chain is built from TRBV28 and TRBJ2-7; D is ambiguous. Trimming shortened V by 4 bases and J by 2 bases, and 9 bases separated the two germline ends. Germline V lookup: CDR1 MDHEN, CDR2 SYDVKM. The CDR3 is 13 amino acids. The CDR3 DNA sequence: TGTGCCAGCAGTTCCGGGTTAACCTACGAGCAGTACTTC. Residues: CASSSGLTYEQYF.

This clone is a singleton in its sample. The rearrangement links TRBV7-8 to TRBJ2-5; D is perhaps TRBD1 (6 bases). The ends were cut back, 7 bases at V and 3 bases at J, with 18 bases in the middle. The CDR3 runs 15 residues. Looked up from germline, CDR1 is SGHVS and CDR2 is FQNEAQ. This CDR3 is CASIEGRTEKETQYF. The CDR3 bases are TGTGCCAGCATTGAAGGGCGGACAGAAAAAGAGACCCAGTACTTC.

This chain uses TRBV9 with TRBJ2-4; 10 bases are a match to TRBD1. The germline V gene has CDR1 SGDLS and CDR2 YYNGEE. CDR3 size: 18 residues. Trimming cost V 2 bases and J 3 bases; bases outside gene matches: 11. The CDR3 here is CASSVDPGTGVGKNIQYF. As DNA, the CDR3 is TGTGCCAGCAGCGTGGATCCCGGGACAGGGGTTGGCAAAAACATTCAGTACTTC. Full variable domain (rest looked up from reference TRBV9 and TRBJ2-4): DSGVTQTPKHLITATGQRVTLRCSPRSGDLSVYWYQQSLDQGLQFLIQYYNGEERAKGNILERFSAQQFPDLHSELNLSSLELGDSALYFCASSVDPGTGVGKNIQYFGAGTRLSVL.

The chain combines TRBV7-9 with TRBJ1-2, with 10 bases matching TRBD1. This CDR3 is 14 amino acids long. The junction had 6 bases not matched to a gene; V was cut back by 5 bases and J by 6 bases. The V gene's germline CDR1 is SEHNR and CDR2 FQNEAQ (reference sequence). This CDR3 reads CASSHRDRGDGYTF. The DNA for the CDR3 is TGTGCCAGCAGCCACCGGGACAGGGGTGATGGCTACACCTTC.

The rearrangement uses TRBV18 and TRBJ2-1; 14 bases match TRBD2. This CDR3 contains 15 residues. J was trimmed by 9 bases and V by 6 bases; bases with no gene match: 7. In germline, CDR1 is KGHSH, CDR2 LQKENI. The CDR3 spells CASSRGTSGSGEQFF. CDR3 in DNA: TGTGCCAGCTCCCGCGGGACTAGCGGGAGCGGTGAGCAGTTCTTC.

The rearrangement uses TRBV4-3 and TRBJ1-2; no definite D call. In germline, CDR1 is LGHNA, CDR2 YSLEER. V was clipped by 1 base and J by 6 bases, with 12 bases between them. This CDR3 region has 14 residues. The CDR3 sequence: CASSQVSGSDGYTF. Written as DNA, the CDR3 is TGCGCCAGCAGCCAAGTGAGCGGCTCTGATGGCTACACCTTC.

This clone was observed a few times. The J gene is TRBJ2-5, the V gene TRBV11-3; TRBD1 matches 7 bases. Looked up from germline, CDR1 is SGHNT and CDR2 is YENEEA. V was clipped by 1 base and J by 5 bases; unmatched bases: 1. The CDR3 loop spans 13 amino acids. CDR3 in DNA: TGTGCCAGCAGCTTAGGCAGGGGGGAGACCCAGTACTTC. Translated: CASSLGRGETQYF.

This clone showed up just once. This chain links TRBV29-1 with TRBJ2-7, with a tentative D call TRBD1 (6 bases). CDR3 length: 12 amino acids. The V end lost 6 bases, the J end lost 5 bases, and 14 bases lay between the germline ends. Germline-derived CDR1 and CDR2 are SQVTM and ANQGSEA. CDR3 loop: CSVGWTVHEQYF. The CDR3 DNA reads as TGCAGCGTAGGCTGGACAGTGCACGAGCAGTACTTC.

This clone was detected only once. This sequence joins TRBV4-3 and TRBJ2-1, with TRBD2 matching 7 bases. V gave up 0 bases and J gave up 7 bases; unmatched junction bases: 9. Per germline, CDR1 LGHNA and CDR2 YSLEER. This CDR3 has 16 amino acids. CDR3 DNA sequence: TGCGCCAGCAGCCAAGATCTGGGGGGGTGGGGGAATGAGCAGTTCTTC. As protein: CASSQDLGGWGNEQFF.

CDR3 sequence reads: CASSSSRTGYPYYEQYF. The DNA for the CDR3 is TGTGCCAGCAGTTCCTCTAGGACAGGGTATCCATATTACGAGCAGTACTTC. The gene calls are TRBV28 and TRBJ2-5; 8 bases are shared with TRBD1. The J call may be mistaken, given a closer DNA end match to TRBJ2-7. Germline CDR1 MDHEN, CDR2 SYDVKM. The CDR3 length is 17 residues.

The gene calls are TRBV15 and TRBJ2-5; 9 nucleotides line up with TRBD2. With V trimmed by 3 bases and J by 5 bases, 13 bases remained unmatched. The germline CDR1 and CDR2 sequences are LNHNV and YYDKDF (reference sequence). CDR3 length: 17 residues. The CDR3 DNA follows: TGTGCCACCAGCAGTTACTATAGCGGGAGCGGCGGGGAGACCCAGTACTTC. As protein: CATSSYYSGSGGETQYF.

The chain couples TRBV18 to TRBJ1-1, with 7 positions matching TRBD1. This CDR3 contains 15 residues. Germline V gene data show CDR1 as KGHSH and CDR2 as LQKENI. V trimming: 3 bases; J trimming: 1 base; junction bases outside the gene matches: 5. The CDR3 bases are TGTGCCAGCTCACCCCAGGGGGTTGGGAACACTGAAGCTTTCTTT. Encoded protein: CASSPQGVGNTEAFF.

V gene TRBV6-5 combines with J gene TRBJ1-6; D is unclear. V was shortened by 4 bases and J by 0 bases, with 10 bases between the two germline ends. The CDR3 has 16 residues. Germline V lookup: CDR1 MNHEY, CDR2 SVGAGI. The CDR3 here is CASSSQVYSYNSPLHF. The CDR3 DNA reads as TGTGCCAGCAGTTCCCAGGTGTACTCCTATAATTCACCCCTCCACTTT.

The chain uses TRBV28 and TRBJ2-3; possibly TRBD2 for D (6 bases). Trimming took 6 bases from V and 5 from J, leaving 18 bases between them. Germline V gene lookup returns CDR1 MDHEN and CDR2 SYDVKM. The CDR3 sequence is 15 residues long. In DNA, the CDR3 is TGTGCCAGCAGACCCCGGGCTAGCGACAAAGATACGCAGTATTTT. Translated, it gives CASRPRASDKDTQYF.

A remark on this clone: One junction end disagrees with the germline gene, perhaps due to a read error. The CDR3 loop is CATSREDRAKGEQFF. The DNA of the CDR3 is TGTGCCACCAGCCGAGAAGACAGGGCAAAGGGTGAGCAGTTCTTC. This sequence joins TRBV15 and TRBJ2-1; the match to TRBD1 covers 7 bases. The CDR3 length is 15 residues. Germline CDR1 and CDR2: LNHNV and YYDKDF (reference sequence).

The CDR3 is CASSLEAGYEQYF. CDR3 DNA: TGCGCCAGCAGCTTGGAGGCGGGCTACGAGCAGTACTTC. V usage is TRBV5-1 and J usage is TRBJ2-7, with D possibly TRBD2 on 5 matching bases. The ends were cut back, 0 bases at V and 3 bases at J, with 7 bases in the middle. Germline lookup yields CDR1 SGHRS and CDR2 YFSETQ. This CDR3 spans 13 amino acids.

The CDR3 here is CATGQGLSYEQYF. The DNA for the CDR3 is TGTGCCACGGGGCAGGGACTATCCTACGAGCAGTACTTC. The chain employs TRBV10-3 and TRBJ2-5, with 7 bases fitting TRBD2. The J call may be in error: the DNA end matches TRBJ2-7 better. The germline V gene has CDR1 ENHRY and CDR2 SYGVKD. CDR3 length: 13 residues.

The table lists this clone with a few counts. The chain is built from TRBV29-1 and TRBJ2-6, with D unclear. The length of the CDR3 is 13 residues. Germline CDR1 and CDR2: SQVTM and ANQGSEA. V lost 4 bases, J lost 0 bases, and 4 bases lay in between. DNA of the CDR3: TGCAGCGTTGGCGTCTCTGGGGCCAACGTCCTGACTTTC. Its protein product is CSVGVSGANVLTF. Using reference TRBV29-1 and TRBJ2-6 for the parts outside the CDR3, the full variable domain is SAVISQKPSRDICQRGTSLTIQCQVDSQVTMMFWYRQQPGQSLTLIATANQGSEATYESGFVIDKFPISRPNLTFSTLTVSNMSPEDSSIYLCSVGVSGANVLTFGAGSRLTVL.

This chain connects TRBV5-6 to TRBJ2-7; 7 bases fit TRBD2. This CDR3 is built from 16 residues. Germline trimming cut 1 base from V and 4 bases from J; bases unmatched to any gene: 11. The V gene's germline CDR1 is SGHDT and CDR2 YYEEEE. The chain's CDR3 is CASSLYRREYYYEQYF. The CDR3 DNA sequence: TGTGCCAGCAGCTTGTACCGGCGGGAGTATTATTACGAGCAGTACTTC.

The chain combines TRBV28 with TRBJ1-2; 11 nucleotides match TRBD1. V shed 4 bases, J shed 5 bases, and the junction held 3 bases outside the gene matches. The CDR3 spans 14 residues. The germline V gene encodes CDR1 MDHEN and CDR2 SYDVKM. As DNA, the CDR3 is TGTGCCAGCAGTTCTGGACAGGGGGCTTATGGCTACACCTTC. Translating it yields CASSSGQGAYGYTF.

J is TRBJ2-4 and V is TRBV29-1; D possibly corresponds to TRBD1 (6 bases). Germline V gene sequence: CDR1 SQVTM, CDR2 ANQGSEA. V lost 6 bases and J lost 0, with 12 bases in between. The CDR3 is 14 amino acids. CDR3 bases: TGCAGCGTCGAGGGGGTACTAGCCAAAAACATTCAGTACTTC. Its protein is CSVEGVLAKNIQYF.

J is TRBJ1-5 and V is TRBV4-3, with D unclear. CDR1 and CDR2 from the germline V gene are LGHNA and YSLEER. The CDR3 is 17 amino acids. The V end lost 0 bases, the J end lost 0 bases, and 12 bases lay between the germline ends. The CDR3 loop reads CASSQEYSRYSNQPQHF. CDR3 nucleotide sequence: TGCGCCAGCAGCCAAGAGTACAGCCGGTATAGCAATCAGCCCCAGCATTTT.

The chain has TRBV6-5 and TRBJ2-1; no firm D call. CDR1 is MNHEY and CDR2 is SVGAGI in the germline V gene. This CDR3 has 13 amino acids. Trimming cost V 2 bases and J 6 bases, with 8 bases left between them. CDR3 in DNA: TGTGCCAGCAGTTACGAGGCGACCAATGAGCAGTTCTTC. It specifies CASSYEATNEQFF.